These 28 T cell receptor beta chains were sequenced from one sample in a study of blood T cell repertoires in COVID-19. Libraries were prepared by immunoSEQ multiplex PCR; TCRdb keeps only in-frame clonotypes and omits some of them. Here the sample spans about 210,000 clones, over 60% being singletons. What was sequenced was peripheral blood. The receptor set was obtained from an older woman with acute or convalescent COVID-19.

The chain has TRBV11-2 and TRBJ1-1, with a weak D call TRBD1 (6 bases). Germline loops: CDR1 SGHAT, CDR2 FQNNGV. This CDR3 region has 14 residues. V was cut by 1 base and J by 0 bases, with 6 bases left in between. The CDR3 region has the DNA TGTGCCAGCAGCTTAGGGACAGTGAACACTGAAGCTTTCTTT. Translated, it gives CASSLGTVNTEAFF. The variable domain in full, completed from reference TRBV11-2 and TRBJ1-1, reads EAGVAQSPRYKIIEKRQSVAFWCNPISGHATLYWYQQILGQGPKLLIQFQNNGVVDDSQLPKDRFSAERLKGVDSTLKIQPAKLEDSAVYLCASSLGTVNTEAFFGQGTRLTVV.

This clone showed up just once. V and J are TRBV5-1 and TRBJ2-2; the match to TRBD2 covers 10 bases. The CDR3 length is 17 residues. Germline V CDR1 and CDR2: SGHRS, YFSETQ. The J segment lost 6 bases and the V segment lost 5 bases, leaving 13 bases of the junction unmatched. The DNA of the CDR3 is TGCGCCAGCAGTATCCAGCGGGGGGGCCTAGGCGCCGGGGAGCTGTTTTTT. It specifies CASSIQRGGLGAGELFF.

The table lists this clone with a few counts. This CDR3 reads CASSQRTVNEKLFF. CDR3 nucleotides: TGTGCCAGCAGCCAAAGGACAGTCAATGAAAAACTGTTTTTT. V is TRBV3-1 (or the pseudogene TRBV3-2) and J is TRBJ1-4; TRBD1 is a possible D gene (6 bases). The CDR3 runs to 14 residues. The V end lost 2 bases, the J end lost 5 bases, and 9 bases lay between the germline ends. Per germline, CDR1 LGHDT and CDR2 YNNKEL (reference sequence).

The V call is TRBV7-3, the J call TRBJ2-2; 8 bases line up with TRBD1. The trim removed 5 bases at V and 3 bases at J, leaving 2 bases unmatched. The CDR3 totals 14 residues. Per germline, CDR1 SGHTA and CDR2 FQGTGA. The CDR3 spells CASSPTGDTGELFF. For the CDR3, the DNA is TGTGCCAGCAGCCCGACAGGGGACACCGGGGAGCTGTTTTTT.

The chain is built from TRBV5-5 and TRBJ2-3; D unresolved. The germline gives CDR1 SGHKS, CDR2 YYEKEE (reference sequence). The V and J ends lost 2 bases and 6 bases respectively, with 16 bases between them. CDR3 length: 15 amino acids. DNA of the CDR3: TGTGCCAGCAGCTTTGACTCCTCCCTGGTTGATACGCAGTATTTT. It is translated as CASSFDSSLVDTQYF. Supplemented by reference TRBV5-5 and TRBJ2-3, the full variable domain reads DAGVTQSPTHLIKTRGQQVTLRCSPISGHKSVSWYQQVLGQGPQFIFQYYEKEERGRGNFPDRFSARQFPNYSSELNVNALLLGDSALYLCASSFDSSLVDTQYFGPGTRLTVL.

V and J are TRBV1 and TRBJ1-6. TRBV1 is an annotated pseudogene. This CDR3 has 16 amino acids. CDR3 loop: CTSSQEGSSYNSPLHF. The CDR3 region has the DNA TGCACCAGCAGCCAAGAAGGGAGCTCCTATAATTCACCCCTCCACTTT.

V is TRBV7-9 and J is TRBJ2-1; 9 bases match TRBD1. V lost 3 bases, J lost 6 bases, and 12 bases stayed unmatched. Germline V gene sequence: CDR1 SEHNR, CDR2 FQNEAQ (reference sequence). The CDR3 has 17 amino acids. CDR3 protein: CASSFFGTGQGPNEQFF. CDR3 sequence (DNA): TGTGCCAGCAGCTTTTTTGGGACGGGACAGGGTCCCAATGAGCAGTTCTTC.

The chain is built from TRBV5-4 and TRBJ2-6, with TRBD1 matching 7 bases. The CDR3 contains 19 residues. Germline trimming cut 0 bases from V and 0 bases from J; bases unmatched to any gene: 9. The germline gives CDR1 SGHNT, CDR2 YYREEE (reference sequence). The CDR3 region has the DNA TGTGCCAGCAGCTTGGCGGCGAACAGGGGATCCTCTGGGGCCAACGTCCTGACTTTC. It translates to CASSLAANRGSSGANVLTF.

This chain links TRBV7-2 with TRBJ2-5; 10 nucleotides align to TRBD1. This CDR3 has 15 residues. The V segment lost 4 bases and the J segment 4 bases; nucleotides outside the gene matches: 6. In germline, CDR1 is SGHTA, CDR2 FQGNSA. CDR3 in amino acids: CASSSGQGGLETQYF. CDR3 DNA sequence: TGTGCCAGCAGCTCCGGACAGGGGGGATTAGAGACCCAGTACTTC.

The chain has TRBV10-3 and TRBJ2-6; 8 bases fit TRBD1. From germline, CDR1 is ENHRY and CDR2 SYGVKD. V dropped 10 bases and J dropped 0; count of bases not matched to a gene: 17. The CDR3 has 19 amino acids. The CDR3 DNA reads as TGTGCCACAACGGGCGGATGGACAGGGATCAACTCTGGGGCCAACGTCCTGACTTTC. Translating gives CATTGGWTGINSGANVLTF.

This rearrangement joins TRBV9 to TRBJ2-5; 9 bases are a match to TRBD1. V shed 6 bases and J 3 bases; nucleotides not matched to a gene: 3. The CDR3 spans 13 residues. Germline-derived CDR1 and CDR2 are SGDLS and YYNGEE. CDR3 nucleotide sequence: TGTGCCAGCACAGGGGACAGGGAAGAGACCCAGTACTTC. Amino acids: CASTGDREETQYF.

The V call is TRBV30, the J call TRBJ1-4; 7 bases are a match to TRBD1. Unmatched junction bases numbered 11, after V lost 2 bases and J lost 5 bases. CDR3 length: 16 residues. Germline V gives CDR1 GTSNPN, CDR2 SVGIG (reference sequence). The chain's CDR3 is CAWSTPRQGRNEKLFF. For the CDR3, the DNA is TGTGCCTGGAGTACCCCCAGACAGGGACGGAATGAAAAACTGTTTTTT.

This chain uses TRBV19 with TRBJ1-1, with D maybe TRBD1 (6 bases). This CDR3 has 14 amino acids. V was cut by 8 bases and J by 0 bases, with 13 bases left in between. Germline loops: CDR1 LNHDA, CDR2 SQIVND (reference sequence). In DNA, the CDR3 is TGTGCCAGTCGAAAACAGGGTATGAACACTGAAGCTTTCTTT. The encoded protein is CASRKQGMNTEAFF. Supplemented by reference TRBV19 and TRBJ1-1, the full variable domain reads DGGITQSPKYLFRKEGQNVTLSCEQNLNHDAMYWYRQDPGQGLRLIYYSQIVNDFQKGDIAEGYSVSREKKESFPLTVTSAQKNPTAFYLCASRKQGMNTEAFFGQGTRLTVV.

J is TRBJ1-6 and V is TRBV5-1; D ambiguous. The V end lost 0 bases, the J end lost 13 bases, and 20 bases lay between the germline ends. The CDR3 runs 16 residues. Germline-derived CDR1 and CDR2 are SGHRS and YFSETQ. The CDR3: CASSLEPSGAGVPLHF. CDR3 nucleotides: TGCGCCAGCAGCTTGGAACCAAGTGGTGCGGGAGTCCCCCTCCACTTT. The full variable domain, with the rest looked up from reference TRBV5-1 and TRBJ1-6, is KAGVTQTPRYLIKTRGQQVTLSCSPISGHRSVSWYQQTPGQGLQFLFEYFSETQRNKGNFPGRFSGRQFSNSRSEMNVSTLELGDSALYLCASSLEPSGAGVPLHFGNGTRLTVT.

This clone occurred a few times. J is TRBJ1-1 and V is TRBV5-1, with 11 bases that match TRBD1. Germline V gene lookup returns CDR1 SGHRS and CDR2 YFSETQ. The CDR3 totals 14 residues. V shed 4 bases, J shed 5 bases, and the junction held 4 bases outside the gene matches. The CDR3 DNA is TGCGCCAGCAGCATAGGGACAGGGGGGACTGAAGCTTTCTTT. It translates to CASSIGTGGTEAFF.

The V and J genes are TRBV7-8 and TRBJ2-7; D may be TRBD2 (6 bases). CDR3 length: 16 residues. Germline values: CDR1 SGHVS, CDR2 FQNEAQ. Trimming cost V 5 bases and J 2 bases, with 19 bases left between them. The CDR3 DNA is TGTGCCAGCAGCCTCACTTCCCGCGGGGCCGCCTACGAGCAGTACTTC. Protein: CASSLTSRGAAYEQYF.

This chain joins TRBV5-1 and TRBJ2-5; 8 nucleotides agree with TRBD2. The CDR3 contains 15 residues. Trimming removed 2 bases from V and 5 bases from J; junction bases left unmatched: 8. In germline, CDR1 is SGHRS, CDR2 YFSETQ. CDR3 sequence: CASSLTSGRGETQYF. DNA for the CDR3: TGCGCCAGCAGCTTAACTAGCGGTCGGGGTGAGACCCAGTACTTC. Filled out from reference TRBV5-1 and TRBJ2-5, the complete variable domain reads KAGVTQTPRYLIKTRGQQVTLSCSPISGHRSVSWYQQTPGQGLQFLFEYFSETQRNKGNFPGRFSGRQFSNSRSEMNVSTLELGDSALYLCASSLTSGRGETQYFGPGTRLLVL.

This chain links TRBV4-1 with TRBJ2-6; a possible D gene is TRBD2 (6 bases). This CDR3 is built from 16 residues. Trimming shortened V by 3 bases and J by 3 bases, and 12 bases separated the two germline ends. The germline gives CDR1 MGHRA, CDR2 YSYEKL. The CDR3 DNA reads TGCGCCAGCAGCCACCTAGCGTCGCTTGGGGCCAACGTCCTGACTTTC. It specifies CASSHLASLGANVLTF.

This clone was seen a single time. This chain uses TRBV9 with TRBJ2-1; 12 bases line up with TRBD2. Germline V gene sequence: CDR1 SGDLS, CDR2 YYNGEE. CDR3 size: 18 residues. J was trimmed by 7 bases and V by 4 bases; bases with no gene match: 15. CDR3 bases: TGTGCCAGCAGCCCCAGCCCTAGACTAGCGGGGGCCTCGAATGAGCAGTTCTTC. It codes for CASSPSPRLAGASNEQFF. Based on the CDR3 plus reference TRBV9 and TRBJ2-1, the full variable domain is DSGVTQTPKHLITATGQRVTLRCSPRSGDLSVYWYQQSLDQGLQFLIQYYNGEERAKGNILERFSAQQFPDLHSELNLSSLELGDSALYFCASSPSPRLAGASNEQFFGPGTRLTVL.

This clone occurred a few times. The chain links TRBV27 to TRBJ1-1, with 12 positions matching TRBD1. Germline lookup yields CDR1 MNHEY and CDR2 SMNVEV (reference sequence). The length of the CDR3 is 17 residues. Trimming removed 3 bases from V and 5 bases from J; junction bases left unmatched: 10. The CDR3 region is CASSLRWDRGLGTEAFF. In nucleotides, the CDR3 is TGTGCCAGCAGTTTGAGATGGGACAGGGGGCTTGGGACTGAAGCTTTCTTT.

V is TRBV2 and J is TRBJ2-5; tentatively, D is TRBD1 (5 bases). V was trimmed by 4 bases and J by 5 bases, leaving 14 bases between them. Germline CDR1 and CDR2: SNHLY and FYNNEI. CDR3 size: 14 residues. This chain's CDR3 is CASSGGAGRETQYF. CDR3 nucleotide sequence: TGTGCCAGCAGTGGTGGGGCTGGCCGGGAGACCCAGTACTTC.

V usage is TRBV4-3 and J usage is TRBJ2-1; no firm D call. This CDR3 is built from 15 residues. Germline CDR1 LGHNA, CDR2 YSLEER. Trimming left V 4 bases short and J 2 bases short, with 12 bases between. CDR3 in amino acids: CASSLSRNPYNEQFF. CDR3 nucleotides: TGCGCCAGCAGCCTCTCCAGAAATCCCTACAATGAGCAGTTCTTC.

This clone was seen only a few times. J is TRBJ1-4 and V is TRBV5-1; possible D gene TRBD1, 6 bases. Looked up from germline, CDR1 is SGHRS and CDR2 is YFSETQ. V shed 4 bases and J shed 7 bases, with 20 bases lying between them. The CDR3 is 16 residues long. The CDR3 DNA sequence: TGCGCCAGCAGCCAGCTACTGTCAGGGGAAGGTGAAAAACTGTTTTTT. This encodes CASSQLLSGEGEKLFF.

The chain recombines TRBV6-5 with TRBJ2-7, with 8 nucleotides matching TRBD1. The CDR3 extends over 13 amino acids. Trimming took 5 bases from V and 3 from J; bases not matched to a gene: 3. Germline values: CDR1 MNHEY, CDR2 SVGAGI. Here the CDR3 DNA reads TGTGCCAGCAGTCGGACAGGGCGCTACGAGCAGTACTTC. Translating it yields CASSRTGRYEQYF.

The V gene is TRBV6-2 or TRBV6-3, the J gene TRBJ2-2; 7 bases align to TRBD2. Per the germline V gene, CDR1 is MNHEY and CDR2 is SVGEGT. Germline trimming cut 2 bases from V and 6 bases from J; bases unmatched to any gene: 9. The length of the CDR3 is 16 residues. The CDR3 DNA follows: TGTGCCAGCAGTTACCCCGGGGGGAGGGGATCCGGGGAGCTGTTTTTT. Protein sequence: CASSYPGGRGSGELFF.

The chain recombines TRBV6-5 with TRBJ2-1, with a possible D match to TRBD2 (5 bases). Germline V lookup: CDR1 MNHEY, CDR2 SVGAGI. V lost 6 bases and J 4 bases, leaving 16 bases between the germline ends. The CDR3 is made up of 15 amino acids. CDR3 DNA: TGTGCCAGCAGCAAGACCCAATTAGCGTACAATGAGCAGTTCTTC. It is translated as CASSKTQLAYNEQFF.

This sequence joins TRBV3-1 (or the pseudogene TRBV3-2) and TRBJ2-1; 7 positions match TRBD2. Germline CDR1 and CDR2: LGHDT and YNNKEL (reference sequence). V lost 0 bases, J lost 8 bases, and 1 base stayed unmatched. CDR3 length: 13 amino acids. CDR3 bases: TGTGCCAGCAGCCAAGATGGGGGGGATGAGCAGTTCTTC. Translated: CASSQDGGDEQFF.

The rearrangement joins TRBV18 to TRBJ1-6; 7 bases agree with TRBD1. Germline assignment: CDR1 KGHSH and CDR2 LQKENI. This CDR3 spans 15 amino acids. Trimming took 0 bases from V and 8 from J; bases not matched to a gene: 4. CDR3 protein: CASSPPNRGDSPLHF. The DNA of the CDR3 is TGTGCCAGCTCACCACCGAACAGGGGAGATTCACCCCTCCACTTT.